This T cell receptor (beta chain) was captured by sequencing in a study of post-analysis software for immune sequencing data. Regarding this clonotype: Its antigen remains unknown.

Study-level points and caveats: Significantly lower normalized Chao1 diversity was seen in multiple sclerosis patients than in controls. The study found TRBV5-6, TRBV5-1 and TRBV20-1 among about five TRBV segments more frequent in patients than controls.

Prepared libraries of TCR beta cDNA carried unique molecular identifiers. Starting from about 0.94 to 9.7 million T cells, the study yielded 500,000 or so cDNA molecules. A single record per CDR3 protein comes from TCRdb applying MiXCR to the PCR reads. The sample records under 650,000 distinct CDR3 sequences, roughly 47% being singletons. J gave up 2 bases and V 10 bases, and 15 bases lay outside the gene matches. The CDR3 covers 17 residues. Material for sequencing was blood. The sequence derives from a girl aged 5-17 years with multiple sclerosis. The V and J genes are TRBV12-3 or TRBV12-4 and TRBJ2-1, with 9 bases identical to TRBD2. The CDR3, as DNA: TGTGCCATTACCGGGACTAGCCCTGTCCCACCCTACAATGAGCAGTTCTTC. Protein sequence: CAITGTSPVPPYNEQFF.